The 18 T cell receptor beta chains listed next were all sequenced from one sample in a study of blood T cell repertoires in COVID-19. Using immunoSEQ multiplex PCR, the repertoire was profiled, and TCRdb retains in-frame clones only, with some absent. The table shows 250,000 to 350,000 clones, with about 88% occurring only once. Sequencing was carried out using peripheral blood. These receptors originate from a human donor with COVID-19, enrolled during active disease. The donor label of this sample is uncertain.

This clone is a singleton in its sample. The genes are TRBV28 and TRBJ1-1; 9 positions match TRBD1. V shed 7 bases, J shed 5 bases, and the junction held 11 bases outside the gene matches. This CDR3 is built from 15 residues. Germline CDR1 MDHEN, CDR2 SYDVKM. CDR3 protein: CASTTRRTGETEAFF. The CDR3 DNA reads as TGTGCCAGCACCACCCGACGGACAGGGGAGACTGAAGCTTTCTTT.

This clone appeared once. This sequence joins TRBV30 and TRBJ1-6, with 9 positions matching TRBD1. This CDR3 has 16 amino acids. V lost 3 bases, J lost 8 bases, and 11 bases stayed unmatched. CDR1 and CDR2 from the germline V gene are GTSNPN and SVGIG (reference sequence). The CDR3 loop reads CAWRAFSGQGYSPLHF. CDR3 sequence (DNA): TGTGCCTGGAGGGCCTTCTCGGGACAGGGTTATTCACCCCTCCACTTT.

The rearrangement uses TRBV27 and TRBJ1-1, with D unresolved. Trimming removed 3 bases at V and 2 bases at J, with 10 bases between. The CDR3 extends over 14 amino acids. Germline assignment: CDR1 MNHEY and CDR2 SMNVEV (reference sequence). The CDR3 loop reads CASSFAGTNTEAFF. The DNA for the CDR3 is TGTGCCAGCAGTTTTGCAGGCACCAACACTGAAGCTTTCTTT.

The V call is TRBV5-6, the J call TRBJ1-1, with unresolved D. The V gene's germline CDR1 is SGHDT and CDR2 YYEEEE. CDR3 length: 13 amino acids. V was pared by 0 bases and J by 3 bases, with 6 bases between. CDR3 amino acids: CASSLDRDTEAFF. Here the CDR3 DNA reads TGTGCCAGCAGCTTGGACAGAGACACTGAAGCTTTCTTT.

J is TRBJ2-5 and V is TRBV3-1 (or the pseudogene TRBV3-2); D is ambiguous. Germline V gene lookup returns CDR1 LGHDT and CDR2 YNNKEL (reference sequence). The CDR3 extends over 15 amino acids. Trimming left V 0 bases short and J 0 bases short, with 8 bases between. CDR3 region: CASSQDHRYQETQYF. Written as DNA, the CDR3 is TGTGCCAGCAGCCAAGATCACCGGTACCAAGAGACCCAGTACTTC.

CDR3: CASSQEASGRMTGELFF. The DNA for the CDR3 is TGTGCCAGCAGCCAAGAGGCTAGCGGGAGAATGACCGGGGAGCTGTTTTTT. The chain couples TRBV3-1 (or the pseudogene TRBV3-2) to TRBJ2-2; TRBD2 agrees at 10 bases. Germline values: CDR1 LGHDT, CDR2 YNNKEL (reference sequence). The V segment lost 0 bases and the J segment 5 bases; nucleotides outside the gene matches: 6. This CDR3 region has 17 residues.

This clone was detected many times. The chain links TRBV7-9 to TRBJ1-3; TRBD1 aligns across 7 bases. Germline-derived CDR1 and CDR2 are SEHNR and FQNEAQ (reference sequence). V was pared by 6 bases and J by 0 bases, with 8 bases of the junction left unmatched. CDR3 length equals 16 residues. As DNA, the CDR3 is TGTGCCAGCAGACCCAACAGGGGAGGCTCTGGAAACACCATATATTTT. Its translation: CASRPNRGGSGNTIYF.

The chain uses TRBV18 and TRBJ1-2; no reliable D call. Looked up from germline, CDR1 is KGHSH and CDR2 is LQKENI. Trimming took 3 bases from V and 3 from J, leaving 8 bases between them. CDR3 length: 13 amino acids. The CDR3 protein is CASSPSEDYGYTF. DNA of the CDR3: TGTGCCAGCTCACCTTCCGAGGACTATGGCTACACCTTC.

The chain joins TRBV20-1 to TRBJ2-3, with D perhaps matching TRBD2 (6 bases). This CDR3 region has 11 residues. Germline values: CDR1 DFQATT, CDR2 SNEGSKA (reference sequence). The CDR3 spells CRGGVADTQYF. The CDR3, as DNA: TGCAGAGGAGGGGTCGCAGATACGCAGTATTTT.

V gene TRBV2 combines with J gene TRBJ2-3, with 14 bases lining up with TRBD2. Per germline, CDR1 SNHLY and CDR2 FYNNEI. The CDR3 consists of 16 residues. J gave up 1 base and V 7 bases, and 4 bases lay outside the gene matches. CDR3 residues: CASKGLAGGGTDTQYF. The CDR3 DNA reads TGTGCCAGCAAAGGACTAGCGGGAGGAGGCACAGATACGCAGTATTTT.

The CDR3 loop is CASSLPDRAYEQFF. The CDR3 DNA reads as TGTGCCAGCAGTTTACCTGACAGGGCGTATGAGCAGTTCTTC. This chain uses TRBV28 with TRBJ2-1; 7 bases are a match to TRBD1. The CDR3 covers 14 residues. V lost 2 bases and J lost 8; bases outside the gene matches: 6. The germline gives CDR1 MDHEN, CDR2 SYDVKM.

This chain connects TRBV14 to TRBJ1-6; unclear D gene. The CDR3 is 15 residues long. Per the germline V gene, CDR1 is SGHDN and CDR2 is FVKESK. V lost 4 bases, J lost 9 bases, and 16 bases lay in between. CDR3: CASSLLVGVASPLHF. The CDR3 DNA is TGTGCCAGCAGCCTGCTCGTCGGGGTCGCTTCACCCCTCCACTTT.

Here the CDR3 DNA reads TGTGCCAGCAGCTTAGCGGGAGTTGATGGAAACACCATATATTTT. Protein product: CASSLAGVDGNTIYF. The chain couples TRBV7-2 to TRBJ1-3; unclear D gene. Trimming removed 0 bases at V and 3 bases at J, with 9 bases between. The CDR3 runs 15 residues. In germline, CDR1 is SGHTA, CDR2 FQGNSA.

The rearrangement uses TRBV11-3 and TRBJ2-3; D is unresolved. Trimming left V 5 bases short and J 6 bases short, with 15 bases between. This CDR3 spans 14 amino acids. The V gene's germline CDR1 is SGHNT and CDR2 YENEEA. CDR3 region: CASSPHPSSDTQYF. CDR3 DNA sequence: TGTGCCAGCAGCCCACACCCCTCATCGGATACGCAGTATTTT.

J is TRBJ1-1 and V is TRBV6-6; the D gene is possibly TRBD1 (5 bases). Germline values: CDR1 MNHNY, CDR2 SVGAGI (reference sequence). The CDR3 totals 16 residues. V lost 3 bases and J 4 bases, leaving 18 bases between the germline ends. CDR3 sequence (DNA): TGTGCCAGCAGTTATCTGGGGCAAAGGGTAAGCACTGAAGCTTTCTTT. Its translation: CASSYLGQRVSTEAFF.

This clone was seen more than once but under ten times. This chain joins TRBV5-5 and TRBJ1-1; a weak D match, TRBD1 (6 bases). This CDR3 has 14 residues. Trimming took off 1 base at V and 3 bases at J, with 10 bases between the two ends. CDR1 is SGHKS and CDR2 is YYEKEE in the germline V gene (reference sequence). The CDR3 DNA reads as TGTGCCAGCAGCTTGCCGACAGGATACACTGAAGCTTTCTTT. It yields the protein CASSLPTGYTEAFF.

The genes are TRBV3-1 (or the pseudogene TRBV3-2) and TRBJ2-1; TRBD2 is a possible D gene (6 bases). Trimming took off 6 bases at V and 0 bases at J, with 12 bases between the two ends. Looked up from germline, CDR1 is LGHDT and CDR2 is YNNKEL (reference sequence). The CDR3 runs 15 residues. In DNA form, the CDR3 reads TGTGCCAGCAGATCGGACTACAGCTCCTACAATGAGCAGTTCTTC. Its translation is CASRSDYSSYNEQFF.

This rearrangement joins TRBV4-3 to TRBJ2-2; possible D gene TRBD1, 6 bases. V gave up 4 bases and J gave up 0 bases, with 9 bases separating them. Germline-derived CDR1 and CDR2 are LGHNA and YSLEER. The CDR3 totals 15 residues. CDR3 amino acids: CASSPRTANTGELFF. The CDR3 nucleotides read TGCGCCAGCAGCCCAAGGACAGCGAACACCGGGGAGCTGTTTTTT.